This entry lists 25 T cell receptor beta chains sequenced from one sample in a study of shared clonotypes between healthy human individuals. The data were produced by immunoSEQ multiplex PCR, yet TCRdb's version contains in-frame clones alone and is incomplete. Among 2 million to 3 million clones, over 85% were seen once, and the ten largest hold roughly 0.14%. The sequencing sample was made of naive CD4+ T cells sorted from blood. Documented subset: CD45RA+ positively selected. These receptors were obtained from a man younger than 35 in good health.

A note on this clone: Other nucleotide sequences in the sample specify the same CDR3. The genes are TRBV5-1 and TRBJ1-3; D is unclear. Germline-derived CDR1 and CDR2 are SGHRS and YFSETQ. Trimming pared 4 bases from V and 1 base from J, leaving 12 bases between. This CDR3 has 15 amino acids. This chain's CDR3 is CASSPAGDSGNTIYF. Here the CDR3 DNA reads TGCGCCAGCAGCCCGGCCGGGGATTCTGGAAACACCATATATTTT.

This chain connects TRBV11-2 to TRBJ2-7; 8 positions match TRBD1. With V trimmed by 1 base and J by 5 bases, 10 bases remained unmatched. Germline V gene lookup returns CDR1 SGHAT and CDR2 FQNNGV. The CDR3 consists of 16 residues. The CDR3 DNA reads as TGTGCCAGCAGCTTAGGGGGCCGAGACAGGGGCCACGAGCAGTACTTC. As protein: CASSLGGRDRGHEQYF.

The chain employs TRBV29-1 and TRBJ2-5; D gene unclear. The end of the DNA is better explained by TRBJ2-7, so the J call may be wrong. The length of the CDR3 is 11 residues. CDR1 is SQVTM and CDR2 is ANQGSEA in the germline V gene. CDR3 nucleotides: TGCAGCGGAACTAACTCCTACGAGCAGTACTTC. This translates into CSGTNSYEQYF.

The J gene is TRBJ1-2, the V gene TRBV29-1; D is perhaps TRBD1 (6 bases). This CDR3 is built from 15 residues. The ends were cut back, 0 bases at V and 5 bases at J, with 16 bases in the middle. Germline loops: CDR1 SQVTM, CDR2 ANQGSEA. The CDR3 DNA follows: TGCAGCGTTGAAGAATGGGGGGGCGCATTGTATGGCTACACCTTC. Translated, it gives CSVEEWGGALYGYTF.

The rearrangement links TRBV5-4 to TRBJ1-6; maybe TRBD1 (5 bases). The CDR3 loop spans 17 amino acids. The V end was cut by 1 base, the J end by 2 bases, with 13 bases between. Germline V CDR1 and CDR2: SGHNT, YYREEE (reference sequence). CDR3: CASSLRGRGTYNSPLHF. As DNA, the CDR3 is TGTGCCAGCAGCTTGAGAGGACGGGGCACCTATAATTCACCCCTCCACTTT.

The chain joins TRBV30 to TRBJ1-3; 7 bases are shared with TRBD1. This CDR3 has 14 residues. The V gene end was trimmed by 5 bases and the J gene end by 4 bases; junction bases not matched to a gene: 8. Germline V gene data show CDR1 as GTSNPN and CDR2 as SVGIG (reference sequence). CDR3 coding DNA: TGTGCCTGGGCAGGACAGGCGGCGGGAAACACCATATATTTT. This gives the protein CAWAGQAAGNTIYF.

A word on this clone: Additional DNA sequences in this sample encode the identical CDR3. CDR3 in DNA: TGTGCCAGCAGCCTACAGGGGTCCTACAATGAGCAGTTCTTC. Its protein product is CASSLQGSYNEQFF. The J gene is TRBJ2-1, the V gene TRBV5-6, with TRBD1 identical over 7 bases. The CDR3 is made up of 14 amino acids. CDR1 is SGHDT and CDR2 is YYEEEE in the germline V gene. With 4 bases clipped from V and 1 base from J, the junction kept 2 bases outside the gene matches.

This clone was observed a few times. The chain links TRBV4-3 to TRBJ1-5; D is ambiguous. The CDR3 covers 13 residues. Germline CDR1 LGHNA, CDR2 YSLEER. V dropped 0 bases and J dropped 3 bases, with 3 bases sitting between them. This CDR3 is CASSQEVNQPQHF. In nucleotides, the CDR3 is TGCGCCAGCAGCCAAGAGGTCAATCAGCCCCAGCATTTT.

V is TRBV5-1 and J is TRBJ2-2; the match to TRBD2 covers 7 bases. With 4 bases clipped from V and 4 bases from J, the junction kept 7 bases outside the gene matches. Germline CDR1 and CDR2: SGHRS and YFSETQ. The CDR3 length is 15 residues. CDR3 in DNA: TGCGCCAGCAGCCCGCAAGCGGGAACCACCGGGGAGCTGTTTTTT. It translates to CASSPQAGTTGELFF. Together with reference TRBV5-1 and TRBJ2-2, the CDR3 gives the full variable domain: KAGVTQTPRYLIKTRGQQVTLSCSPISGHRSVSWYQQTPGQGLQFLFEYFSETQRNKGNFPGRFSGRQFSNSRSEMNVSTLELGDSALYLCASSPQAGTTGELFFGEGSRLTVL.

The rearrangement links TRBV6-5 to TRBJ1-2, with a weak D call TRBD1 (5 bases). V shed 5 bases and J shed 8 bases, with 15 bases lying between them. The CDR3 length is 13 residues. Germline V CDR1 and CDR2: MNHEY, SVGAGI. Written as DNA, the CDR3 is TGTGCCAGCAGTCCGGGGGGAAGCAAAGGCTACACCTTC. Translation: CASSPGGSKGYTF.

The genes are TRBV10-3 and TRBJ2-1, with 10 bases aligning to TRBD2. Trimming cost V 4 bases and J 10 bases; bases outside gene matches: 7. The germline CDR1 and CDR2 sequences are ENHRY and SYGVKD. This CDR3 is 14 amino acids long. CDR3 sequence reads: CAISGSLAGEEQFF. CDR3 bases: TGTGCCATCAGTGGGAGTCTAGCGGGAGAAGAGCAGTTCTTC.

This clone was detected a few times. V is TRBV6-1 and J is TRBJ1-2; 8 bases agree with TRBD1. The CDR3 has 13 amino acids. The ends lost 7 bases at V and 5 bases at J; junction bases unmatched: 6. From germline, CDR1 is MNHNS and CDR2 SASEGT. CDR3 loop: CASKTGAKYGYTF. Here the CDR3 DNA reads TGTGCCAGCAAGACAGGGGCGAAGTATGGCTACACCTTC.

The chain recombines TRBV15 with TRBJ2-1; tentatively, D is TRBD2 (5 bases). From germline, CDR1 is LNHNV and CDR2 YYDKDF (reference sequence). This CDR3 is built from 17 residues. V was cut by 0 bases and J by 0 bases, with 12 bases left in between. The CDR3 loop is CATSRETKRSSYNEQFF. In DNA, the CDR3 is TGTGCCACCAGCAGAGAGACTAAGCGGAGCTCCTACAATGAGCAGTTCTTC.

The genes are TRBV28 and TRBJ1-4; D uncertain. The CDR3 runs to 16 residues. The germline V and J ends were trimmed by 6 bases and 7 bases, with 21 bases remaining between them. Germline V lookup: CDR1 MDHEN, CDR2 SYDVKM. The CDR3 here is CASRPGSLYKAEKLFF. The CDR3 nucleotides are TGTGCCAGCAGACCGGGATCCCTTTACAAAGCTGAAAAACTGTTTTTT.

The rearrangement uses TRBV6-6 and TRBJ2-3, with D unclear. V was trimmed by 0 bases and J by 2 bases, leaving 6 bases between them. This CDR3 region has 14 residues. The germline CDR1 and CDR2 sequences are MNHNY and SVGAGI (reference sequence). The CDR3 loop reads CASSYSTLTDTQYF. Written as DNA, the CDR3 is TGTGCCAGCAGTTACTCGACTCTCACAGATACGCAGTATTTT.

The chain carries TRBV2 and TRBJ1-5; D is unresolved. The CDR3 spans 12 residues. The V end was cut by 4 bases, the J end by 4 bases, with 5 bases between. Per the germline V gene, CDR1 is SNHLY and CDR2 is FYNNEI. The CDR3 bases are TGTGCCAGCAGTGCTGAGAATCAGCCCCAGCATTTT. It translates to CASSAENQPQHF.

V is TRBV7-2 and J is TRBJ2-7; D ambiguous. This CDR3 region has 13 residues. V lost 1 base and J lost 5, with 9 bases in between. CDR1 and CDR2 from the germline V gene are SGHTA and FQGNSA. The CDR3 DNA follows: TGTGCCAGCAGCTTAGAAGGATCCCACGAGCAGTACTTC. This codes for CASSLEGSHEQYF.

This chain joins TRBV6-6 and TRBJ1-1; no clear D. The CDR3 loop spans 14 amino acids. Trimming took 5 bases from V and 8 from J, leaving 18 bases between them. The germline CDR1 and CDR2 sequences are MNHNY and SVGAGI (reference sequence). CDR3 loop: CASSRGADTLEAFF. The CDR3 nucleotides read TGTGCCAGCAGTCGGGGAGCCGACACTCTCGAAGCTTTCTTT.

Comment on this clone: The same CDR3 can be traced to other DNA sequences in this sample. This chain links TRBV19 with TRBJ1-6; 8 bases map to TRBD1. V dropped 6 bases and J dropped 8; count of bases not matched to a gene: 0. Germline CDR1 and CDR2: LNHDA and SQIVND (reference sequence). CDR3 length: 12 amino acids. The CDR3 DNA is TGTGCCAGTAGGACAGGGGATTCACCCCTCCACTTT. Its translation: CASRTGDSPLHF.

V usage is TRBV23-1 and J usage is TRBJ1-5; the D gene is possibly TRBD1 (5 bases). TRBV23-1 is given ORF status, its function remaining uncertain. The CDR3 is 21 residues long. The V end was cut by 0 bases, the J end by 3 bases, with 27 bases between. DNA of the CDR3: TGCGCCAGCAGTCAATCAGGGCAGGGAAAAATCGGTGGTGGATACAATCAGCCCCAGCATTTT. It specifies CASSQSGQGKIGGGYNQPQHF.

The gene calls are TRBV18 and TRBJ2-5; TRBD1 might be the D (6 bases). Looked up from germline, CDR1 is KGHSH and CDR2 is LQKENI. CDR3 length: 13 amino acids. Trimming took 3 bases from V and 9 from J, leaving 14 bases between them. CDR3 DNA sequence: TGTGCCAGCTCACCTGAGGATGCAGGGGCCCAGTACTTC. It specifies CASSPEDAGAQYF.

The chain employs TRBV7-2 and TRBJ1-4, with 9 bases matching TRBD1. This CDR3 comprises 16 residues. Germline CDR1 is SGHTA and CDR2 is FQGNSA. V trimming: 5 bases; J trimming: 5 bases; junction bases outside the gene matches: 9. The chain's CDR3 is CASSPQTGGSNEKLFF. CDR3 nucleotides: TGTGCCAGCAGCCCCCAAACAGGGGGCTCAAATGAAAAACTGTTTTTT.

This clone showed up just once. This sequence joins TRBV2 and TRBJ2-5, with 8 bases lining up with TRBD2. J lost 2 bases, V lost 7 bases, and 15 bases had no gene match. This CDR3 region has 17 residues. From germline, CDR1 is SNHLY and CDR2 FYNNEI. As DNA, the CDR3 is TGTGCCAGCACGAGAACTAGCGGCCTTATGCTACAAGAGACCCAGTACTTC. Translation gives CASTRTSGLMLQETQYF.

The CDR3 is CASRRDLGVNEQFF. In DNA form, the CDR3 reads TGCGCCAGCAGAAGGGACTTGGGGGTCAATGAGCAGTTCTTC. The J gene is TRBJ2-1, the V gene TRBV4-3; a possible D gene is TRBD2 (6 bases). Trimming took 6 bases from V and 6 from J, leaving 15 bases between them. The CDR3 length is 14 residues. Germline CDR1 reads LGHNA; CDR2 reads YSLEER.

The chain joins TRBV5-1 to TRBJ2-6; 11 positions agree with TRBD1. From germline, CDR1 is SGHRS and CDR2 YFSETQ. J lost 2 bases, V lost 5 bases, and 6 bases had no gene match. The CDR3 is 17 amino acids. CDR3 region: CASRPAGQGAGANVLTF. CDR3 DNA: TGCGCCAGCAGACCCGCGGGACAGGGGGCTGGGGCCAACGTCCTGACTTTC.